This TCR beta chain was obtained from a study of T cells in Graves' hyperthyroidism and ophthalmopathy. Clinicians diagnosed patients from clinical symptoms, serum thyroxine and TRAb, thyroid ultrasound and orbital computed tomography. This clonotype occurred many times. Germline V gives CDR1 MNHEY, CDR2 SVGAGI. This CDR3 has 15 residues. V dropped 7 bases and J dropped 2 bases, with 17 bases sitting between them. Template material for amplifying TCR beta CDR3 regions consisted of RNA transcripts. First-round RT-PCR of the TCR CDR3 relied on the HTBI primer set. One entry per CDR3 protein results from TCRdb running MiXCR on the multiplex PCR reads. The table includes about 52,000 distinct CDR3 sequences, roughly half detected once.

The chain uses TRBV6-5 and TRBJ1-2; D is uncertain. The specimen sequenced was blood. This receptor was taken from a woman aged 45-65 years with Graves' ophthalmopathy. The CDR3 nucleotides are TGTGCCAGCACCCTCCGTCGGACGGAGAACTATGGCTACACCTTC. Encoded protein: CASTLRRTENYGYTF.